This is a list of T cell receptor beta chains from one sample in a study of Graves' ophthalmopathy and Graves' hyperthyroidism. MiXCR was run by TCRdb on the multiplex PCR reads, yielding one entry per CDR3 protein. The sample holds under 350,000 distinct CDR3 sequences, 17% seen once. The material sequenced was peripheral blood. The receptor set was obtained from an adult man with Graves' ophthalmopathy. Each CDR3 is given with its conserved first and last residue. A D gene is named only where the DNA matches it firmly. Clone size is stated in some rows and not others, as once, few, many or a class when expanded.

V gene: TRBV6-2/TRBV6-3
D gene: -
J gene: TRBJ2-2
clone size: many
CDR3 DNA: TGTGCCAGCAGTTCCGGGACCCCGATCGAGACCGGGGAGCTGTTTTTT
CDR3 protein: CASSSGTPIETGELFF

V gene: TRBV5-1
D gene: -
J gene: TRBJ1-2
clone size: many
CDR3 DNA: TGCGCCAGCAGCCCAACAGAAAACTATGGCTACACCTTC
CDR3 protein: CASSPTENYGYTF

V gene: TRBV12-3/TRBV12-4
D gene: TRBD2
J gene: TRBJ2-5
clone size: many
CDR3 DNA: TGTGCCAGCAGTTTTCTAGCGGGCCAAGAGACCCAGTACTTC
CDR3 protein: CASSFLAGQETQYF

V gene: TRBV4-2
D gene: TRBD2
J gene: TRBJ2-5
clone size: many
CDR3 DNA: TGTGCCAGCAGCCCCTTGGATACTAGCGGAGAGACCCAGTACTTC
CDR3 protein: CASSPLDTSGETQYF

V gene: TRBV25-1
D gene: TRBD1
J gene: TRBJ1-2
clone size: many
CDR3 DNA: TGTGCCAGCAGTGGCCCCAGACAGGGGACTTTCTATGGCTACACCTTC
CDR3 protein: CASSGPRQGTFYGYTF

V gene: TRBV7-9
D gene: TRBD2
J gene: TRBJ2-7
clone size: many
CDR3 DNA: TGTGCCAGCAGCGTACTAGCGGGCGAGCAGTACTTC
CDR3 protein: CASSVLAGEQYF

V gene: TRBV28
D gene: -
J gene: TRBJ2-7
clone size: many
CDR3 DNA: TGTGCCAGCAGCACACGGACGGAGAGCTCCTACGAGCAGTACTTC
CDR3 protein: CASSTRTESSYEQYF

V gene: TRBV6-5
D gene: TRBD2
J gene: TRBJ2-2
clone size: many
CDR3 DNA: TGTGCCAGCAGACTAGCGGGAGCCCACGGGGAGCTGTTTTTT
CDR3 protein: CASRLAGAHGELFF

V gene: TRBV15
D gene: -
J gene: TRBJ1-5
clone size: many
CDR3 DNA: TGTGCCACCAGCAGGGCCGGACAGTTCACTCAGCCCCAGCATTTT
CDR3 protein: CATSRAGQFTQPQHF

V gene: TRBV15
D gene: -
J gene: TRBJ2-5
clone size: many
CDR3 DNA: TGTGCCACCAGCAGAGAGTTGCCCAAGGAGGAGACCCAGTACTTC
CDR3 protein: CATSRELPKEETQYF

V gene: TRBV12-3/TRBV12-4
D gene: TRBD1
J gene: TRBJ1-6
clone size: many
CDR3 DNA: TGTGCCAGCAGTCCTCATAGTGGGACAGGGGGTTTTAATTCACCCCTCCACTTT
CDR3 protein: CASSPHSGTGGFNSPLHF

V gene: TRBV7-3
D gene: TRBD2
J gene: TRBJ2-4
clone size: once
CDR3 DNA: TGTGCCAGCAGCTTGACTAGCGGGATGGCCAAAAACATTCAGTACTTC
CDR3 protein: CASSLTSGMAKNIQYF

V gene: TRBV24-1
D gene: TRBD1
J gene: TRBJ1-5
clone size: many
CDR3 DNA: TGTGCCACCAGTGCCACCCCGGGACAGGGTAGCAATCAGCCCCAGCATTTT
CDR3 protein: CATSATPGQGSNQPQHF

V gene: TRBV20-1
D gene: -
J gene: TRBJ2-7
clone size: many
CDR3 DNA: TGCAGTGCCCTCCGGACGGGACCACAATCCTACGAGCAGTACTTC
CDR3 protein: CSALRTGPQSYEQYF

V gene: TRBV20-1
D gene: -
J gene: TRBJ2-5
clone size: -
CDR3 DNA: TGCAGTGCTAGACCCCAGGGGGAGACCCAGTACTTC
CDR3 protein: CSARPQGETQYF

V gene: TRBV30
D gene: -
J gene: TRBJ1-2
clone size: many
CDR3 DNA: TGTGCCTGGAGTGTACTGGGGGTTATCTCCGGCTACACCTTC
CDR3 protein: CAWSVLGVISGYTF

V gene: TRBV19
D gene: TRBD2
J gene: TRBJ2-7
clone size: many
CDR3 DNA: TGTGCCAGTAGTCTCAGCGGGAAGGCCTACGAGCAGTACTTC
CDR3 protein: CASSLSGKAYEQYF

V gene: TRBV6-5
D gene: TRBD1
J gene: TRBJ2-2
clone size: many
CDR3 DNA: TGTGCCAGCAGTACCGGGGACAGGGGGCTTACCGGGGAGCTGTTTTTT
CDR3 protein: CASSTGDRGLTGELFF

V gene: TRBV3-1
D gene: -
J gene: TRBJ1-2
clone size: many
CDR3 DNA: TGTGCCAGCAGCCAATCCCTGGCTAACTATGGCTACACCTTC
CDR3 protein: CASSQSLANYGYTF

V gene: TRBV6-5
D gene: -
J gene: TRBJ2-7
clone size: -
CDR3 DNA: TGTGCCAACAGTTACTCGAATGGTTACGAGCAGTACTTC
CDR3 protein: CANSYSNGYEQYF

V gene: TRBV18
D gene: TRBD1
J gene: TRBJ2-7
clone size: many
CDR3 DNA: TGTGCCAGCAGCCCTACAGGGGGCCCCTACGAGCAGTACTTC
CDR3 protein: CASSPTGGPYEQYF

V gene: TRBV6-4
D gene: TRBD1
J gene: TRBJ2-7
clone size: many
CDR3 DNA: TGTGCCAGCAGGAGCCAAGGACAGGGTCCCTACGAGCAGTACTTC
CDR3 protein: CASRSQGQGPYEQYF

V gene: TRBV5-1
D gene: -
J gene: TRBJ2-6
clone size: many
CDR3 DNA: TGCGCCAGCACCCGGACAGCTATTCCCTCTGGGGCCAACGTCCTGACTTTC
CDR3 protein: CASTRTAIPSGANVLTF

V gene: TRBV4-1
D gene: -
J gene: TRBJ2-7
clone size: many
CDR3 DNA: TGCGCCAGCAGCCAACTCCCAGGGGACTACGAGCAGTACTTC
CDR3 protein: CASSQLPGDYEQYF

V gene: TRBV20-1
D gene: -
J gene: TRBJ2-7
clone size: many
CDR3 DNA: TGCAGTGCTCGTTCGGAGTCTCGCGAGCAGTACTTC
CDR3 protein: CSARSESREQYF

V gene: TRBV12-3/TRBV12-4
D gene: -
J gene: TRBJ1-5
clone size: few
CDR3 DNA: TGTGCCAGCACCCAGGAGCTGAATAGCAATCAGCCCCAGCATTTT
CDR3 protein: CASTQELNSNQPQHF

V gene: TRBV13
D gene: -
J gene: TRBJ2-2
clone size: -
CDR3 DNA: TGTGCCAGCAGCAAGATGAACACCGGGGAGCTGTTTTTT
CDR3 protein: CASSKMNTGELFF

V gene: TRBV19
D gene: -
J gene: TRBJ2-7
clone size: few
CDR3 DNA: TGTGCCAGTAGTATCCAAAGCACCTACGAGCAGTACTTC
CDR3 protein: CASSIQSTYEQYF

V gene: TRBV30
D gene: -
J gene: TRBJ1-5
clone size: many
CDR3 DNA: TGTGCCTGGAAGGGGAGATCGGGACAGCCCCAGCATTTT
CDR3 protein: CAWKGRSGQPQHF

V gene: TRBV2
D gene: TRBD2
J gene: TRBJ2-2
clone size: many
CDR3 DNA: TGTGCCAGCACCCGACTAGCGGGAGCCGGCGGGGAGCTGTTTTTT
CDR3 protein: CASTRLAGAGGELFF

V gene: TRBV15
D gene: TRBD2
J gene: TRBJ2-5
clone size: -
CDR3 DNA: TGTGCCACCAGCCGGGGGGAGGGCGATCAAGAGACCCAGTACTTC
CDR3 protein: CATSRGEGDQETQYF

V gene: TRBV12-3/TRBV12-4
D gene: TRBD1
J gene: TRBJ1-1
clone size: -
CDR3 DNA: TGTGCCAGCAGCTTCGACAGGGTGGTCACTGAAGCTTTCTTT
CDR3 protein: CASSFDRVVTEAFF

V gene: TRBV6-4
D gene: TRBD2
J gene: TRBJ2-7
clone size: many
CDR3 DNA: TGTGCCAGCGAGGGACTAGCGGGAAGGACCTCCCCCTACGAGCAGTACTTC
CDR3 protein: CASEGLAGRTSPYEQYF